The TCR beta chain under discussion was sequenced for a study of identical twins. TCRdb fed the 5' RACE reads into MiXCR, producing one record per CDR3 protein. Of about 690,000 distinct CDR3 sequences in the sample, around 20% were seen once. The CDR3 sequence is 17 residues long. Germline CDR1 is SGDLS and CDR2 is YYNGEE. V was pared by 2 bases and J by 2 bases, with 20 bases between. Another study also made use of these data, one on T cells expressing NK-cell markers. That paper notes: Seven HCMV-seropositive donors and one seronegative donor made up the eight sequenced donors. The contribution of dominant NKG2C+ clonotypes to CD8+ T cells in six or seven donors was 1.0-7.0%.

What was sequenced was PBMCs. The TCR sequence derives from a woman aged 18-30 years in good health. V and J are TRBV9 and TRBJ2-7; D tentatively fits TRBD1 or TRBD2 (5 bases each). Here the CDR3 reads CASSVGPSQTRPYEQYF. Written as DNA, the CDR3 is TGTGCCAGCAGCGTGGGACCATCACAGACAAGACCCTACGAGCAGTACTTC.